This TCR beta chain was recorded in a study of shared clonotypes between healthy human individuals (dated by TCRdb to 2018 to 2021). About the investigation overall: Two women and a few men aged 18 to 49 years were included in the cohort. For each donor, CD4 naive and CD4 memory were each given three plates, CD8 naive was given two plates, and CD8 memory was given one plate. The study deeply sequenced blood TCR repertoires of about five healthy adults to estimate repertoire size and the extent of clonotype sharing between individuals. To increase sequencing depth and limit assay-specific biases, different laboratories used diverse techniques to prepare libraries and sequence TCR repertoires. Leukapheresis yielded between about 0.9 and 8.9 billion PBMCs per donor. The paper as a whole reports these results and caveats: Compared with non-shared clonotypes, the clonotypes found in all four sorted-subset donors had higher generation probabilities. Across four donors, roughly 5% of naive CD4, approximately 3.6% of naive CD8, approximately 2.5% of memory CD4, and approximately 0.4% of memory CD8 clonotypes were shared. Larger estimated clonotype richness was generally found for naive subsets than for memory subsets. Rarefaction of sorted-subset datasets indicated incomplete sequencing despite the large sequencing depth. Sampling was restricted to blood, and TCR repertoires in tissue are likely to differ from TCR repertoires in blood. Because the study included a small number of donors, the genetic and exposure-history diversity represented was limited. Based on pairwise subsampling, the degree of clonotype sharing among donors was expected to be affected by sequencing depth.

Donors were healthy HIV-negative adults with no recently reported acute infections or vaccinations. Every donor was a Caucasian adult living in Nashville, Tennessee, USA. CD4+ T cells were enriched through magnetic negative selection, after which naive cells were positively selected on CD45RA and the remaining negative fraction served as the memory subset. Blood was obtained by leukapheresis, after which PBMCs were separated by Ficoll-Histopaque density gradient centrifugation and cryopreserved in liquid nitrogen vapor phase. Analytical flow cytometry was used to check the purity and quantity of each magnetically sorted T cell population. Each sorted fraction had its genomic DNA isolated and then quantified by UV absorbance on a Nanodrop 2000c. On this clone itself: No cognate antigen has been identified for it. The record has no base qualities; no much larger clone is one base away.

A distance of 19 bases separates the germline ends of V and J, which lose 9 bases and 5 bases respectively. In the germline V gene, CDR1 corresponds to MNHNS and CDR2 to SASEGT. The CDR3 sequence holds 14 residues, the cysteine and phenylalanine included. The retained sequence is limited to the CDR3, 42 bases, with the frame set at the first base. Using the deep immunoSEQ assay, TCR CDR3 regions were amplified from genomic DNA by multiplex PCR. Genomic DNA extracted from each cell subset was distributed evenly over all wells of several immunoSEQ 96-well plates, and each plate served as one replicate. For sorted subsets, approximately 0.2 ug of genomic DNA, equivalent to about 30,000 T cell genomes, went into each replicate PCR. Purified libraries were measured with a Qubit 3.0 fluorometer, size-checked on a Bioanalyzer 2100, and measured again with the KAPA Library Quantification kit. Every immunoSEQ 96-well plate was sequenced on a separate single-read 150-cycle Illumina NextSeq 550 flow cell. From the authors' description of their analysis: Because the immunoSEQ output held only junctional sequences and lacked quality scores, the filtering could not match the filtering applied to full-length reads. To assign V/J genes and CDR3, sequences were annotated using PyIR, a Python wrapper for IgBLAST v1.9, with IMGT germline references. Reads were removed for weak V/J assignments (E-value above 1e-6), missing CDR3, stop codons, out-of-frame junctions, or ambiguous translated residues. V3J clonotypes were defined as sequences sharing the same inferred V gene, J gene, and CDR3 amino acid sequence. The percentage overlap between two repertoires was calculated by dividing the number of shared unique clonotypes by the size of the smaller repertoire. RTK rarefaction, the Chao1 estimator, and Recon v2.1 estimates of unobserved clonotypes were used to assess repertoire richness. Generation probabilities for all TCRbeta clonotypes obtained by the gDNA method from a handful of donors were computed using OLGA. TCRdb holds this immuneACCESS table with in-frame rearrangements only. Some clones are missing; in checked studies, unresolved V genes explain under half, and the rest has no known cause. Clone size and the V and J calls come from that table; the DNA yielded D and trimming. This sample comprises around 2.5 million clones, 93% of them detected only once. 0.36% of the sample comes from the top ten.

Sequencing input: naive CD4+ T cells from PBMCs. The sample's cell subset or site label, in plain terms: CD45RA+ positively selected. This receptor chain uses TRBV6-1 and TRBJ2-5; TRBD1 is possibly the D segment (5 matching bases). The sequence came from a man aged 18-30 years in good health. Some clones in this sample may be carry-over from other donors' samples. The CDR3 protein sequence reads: CASSRVVVGETQYF. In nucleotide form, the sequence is TGTGCCAGTAGCAGGGTTGTCGTTGGGGAGACCCAGTACTTC.